This TCR beta chain comes out of a study of blood T cell repertoires in COVID-19. Looking at the study overall: The United States, Italy and Spain supplied acute and convalescent COVID-19 samples.

This clone was observed once. The participants were between about 18 and 90 years old and came from about two dozen US areas. Only in-frame clones appear in the TCRdb table, and some are missing; sequencing was by immunoSEQ multiplex PCR. The data show approximately 470,000 clones, approximately 90% seen once. CDR3 size: 13 residues. V lost 4 bases, J lost 7 bases, and 13 bases lay in between. Per the germline V gene, CDR1 is MGHRA and CDR2 is YSYEKL. This receptor was taken from a woman between 18 and 29 years old who had recovered from COVID-19. This chain joins TRBV4-1 and TRBJ1-1; D possibly corresponds to TRBD1 (6 bases). Sequencing used PBMCs or T cells enriched from blood (not recorded which). The CDR3 region is CASSLTGLGEAFF. CDR3 coding DNA: TGCGCCAGCAGCCTTACAGGGTTGGGTGAAGCTTTCTTT.